This record concerns one T cell receptor beta chain sequence. Its antigen is unidentified. Compared with germline, one end of the junction differs, possibly owing to a read error. Primed by a sample-barcoded 5' primer and a J-beta primer mix, a second PCR proceeded for about 6 to 12 cycles. Each of the cDNA molecules was tagged by a template-switch adaptor with 12 random nucleotides. In TCRdb, the 5' RACE reads were re-called with MiXCR into one record per CDR3 protein. Here the sample spans roughly 680,000 distinct CDR3 sequences, approximately 21% being singletons. RNA extraction gave at least 5 micrograms of total RNA per sample. The data belong to a study of blood T cells in healthy people across ages. CDR1 MNHEY and CDR2 SVGEGT come from the germline V gene. There are 18 residues in the CDR3. Notes on the study in general: Reliance upon unsorted PBMCs precluded definitive naive versus antigen-experienced comparison. Age brought a roughly linear fall in TCR beta diversity measured per million T cells.

The receptor was isolated from an older man in good health. The material sequenced was blood. The chain employs TRBV6-2 or TRBV6-3 and TRBJ2-7; 14 bases map to TRBD2. As DNA, the CDR3 is TGTGCCAGCAGTCCGGCCGGGACTAGCGGGAGACTCTCCCACGAGCAGTACTTC. As protein: CASSPAGTSGRLSHEQYF.